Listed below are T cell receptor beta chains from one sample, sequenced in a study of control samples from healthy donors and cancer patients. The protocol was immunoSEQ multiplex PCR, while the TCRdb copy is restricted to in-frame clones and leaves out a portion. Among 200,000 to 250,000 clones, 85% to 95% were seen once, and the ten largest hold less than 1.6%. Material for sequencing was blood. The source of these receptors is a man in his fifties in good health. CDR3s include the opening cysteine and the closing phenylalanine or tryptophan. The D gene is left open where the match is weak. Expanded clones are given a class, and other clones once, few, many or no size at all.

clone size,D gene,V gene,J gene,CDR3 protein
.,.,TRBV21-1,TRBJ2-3,CASPRNNPRTGGCTDTQYF
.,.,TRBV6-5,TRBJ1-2,CASSPDPGQSYGYTF
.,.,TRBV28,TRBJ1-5,CASSFGVRGVNQPQHF
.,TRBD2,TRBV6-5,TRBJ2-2,CASSPVAGDTGELFF
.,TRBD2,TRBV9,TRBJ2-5,CASARTSASETQYF
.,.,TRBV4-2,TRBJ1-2,CASSQVPMEVYYGYTF
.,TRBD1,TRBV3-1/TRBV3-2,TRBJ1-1,CASSQFGTGDTEAFF
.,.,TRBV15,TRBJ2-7,CATSRGMQDHEQYF
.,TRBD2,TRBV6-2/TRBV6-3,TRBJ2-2,CASSPGLAGVPGELFF
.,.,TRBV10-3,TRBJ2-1,CAVTGRPYNEQFF
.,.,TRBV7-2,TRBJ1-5,CASSYEMNQPQHF
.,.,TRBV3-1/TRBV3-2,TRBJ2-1,CASSQLISSYNEQFF
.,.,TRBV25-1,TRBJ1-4,CASSEVGATNEKLFF
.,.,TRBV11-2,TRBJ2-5,CASTRGTSNGETQYF
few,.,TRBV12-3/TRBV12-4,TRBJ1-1,CASNGRTEAFF
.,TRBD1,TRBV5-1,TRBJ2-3,CASRTGTGVPDTQYF
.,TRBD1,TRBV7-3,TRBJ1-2,CASSLRQGAGYTF
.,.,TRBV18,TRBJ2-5,CASSRGLQETQYF
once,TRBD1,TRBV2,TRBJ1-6,CASRGTGEWTPLHF
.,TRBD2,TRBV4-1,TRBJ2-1,CASSQTTSTYSYNEQFF
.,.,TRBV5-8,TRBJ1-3,CASSELQGPLSGNTIYF
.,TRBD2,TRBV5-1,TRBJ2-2,CASTQPPQGLAFTGELFF
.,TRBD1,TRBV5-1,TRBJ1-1,CASSLGPGQTAEAFF
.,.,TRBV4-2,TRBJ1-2,CASSPGDSYGYTF
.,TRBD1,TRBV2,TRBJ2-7,CASSRQGTAAEQYF
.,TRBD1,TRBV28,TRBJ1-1,CASQGGVMNTEAFF
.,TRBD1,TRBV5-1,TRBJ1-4,CASSENGQVLGEKLFF
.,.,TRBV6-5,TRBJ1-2,CASSYGVSYGYTF
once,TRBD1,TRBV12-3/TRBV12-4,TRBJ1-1,CASSTGDRTEAFF
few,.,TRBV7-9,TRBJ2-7,CASSSQGYEQYF
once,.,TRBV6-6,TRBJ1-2,CASSTEYGYTF
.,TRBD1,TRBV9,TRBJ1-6,CASSGRKGTGGLNSPLHF
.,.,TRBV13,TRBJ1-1,CASTRVNTEAFF
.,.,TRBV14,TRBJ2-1,CASSQGIYNEQFF
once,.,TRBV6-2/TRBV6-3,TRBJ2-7,CASSAPGGRGEQYF
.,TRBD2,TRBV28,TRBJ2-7,CASSPGLAGYEQYF
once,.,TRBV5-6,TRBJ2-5,CASTREGRETQYF
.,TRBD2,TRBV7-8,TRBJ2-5,CASSLFIAGGGETQYF
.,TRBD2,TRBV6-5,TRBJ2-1,CASSSLGTSADNEQFF
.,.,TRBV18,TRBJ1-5,CASSPPGQTDQPQHF
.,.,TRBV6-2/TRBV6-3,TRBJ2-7,CASSYSTYISSYEQYF
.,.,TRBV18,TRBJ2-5,CASSPRSRALGDQETQYF
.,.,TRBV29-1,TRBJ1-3,CSVLGGYSGNTIYF
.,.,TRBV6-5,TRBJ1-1,CASSRGGDFTEAFF
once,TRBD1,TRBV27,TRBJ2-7,CASSPAGTGNRYEQYF
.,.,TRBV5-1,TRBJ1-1,CASSPEGTSFTEAFF
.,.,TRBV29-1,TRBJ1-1,CSVLLSAEAFF
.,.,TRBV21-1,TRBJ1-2,CASSPGKNYGYTF
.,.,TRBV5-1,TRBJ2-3,CASRALMAGQADTQYF
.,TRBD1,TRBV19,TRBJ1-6,CASTPDRVLGSPLHF
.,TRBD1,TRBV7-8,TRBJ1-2,CASSLGQGAYGYTF
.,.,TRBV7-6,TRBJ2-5,CASSPTSTRIETQYF
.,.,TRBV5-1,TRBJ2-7,CASSLSGDPYEQYF
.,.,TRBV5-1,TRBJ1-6,CASSLDQGLNSPLHF
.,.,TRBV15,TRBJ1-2,CATSRSQGATNYGYTF
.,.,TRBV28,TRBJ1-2,CASRAGNFNYGYTF
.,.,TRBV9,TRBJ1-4,CASSADSVSEKLFF
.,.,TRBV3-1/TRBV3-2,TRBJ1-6,CASSQVVGNSPLHF
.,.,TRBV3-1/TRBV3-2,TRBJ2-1,CASTRGTLGYNEQFF